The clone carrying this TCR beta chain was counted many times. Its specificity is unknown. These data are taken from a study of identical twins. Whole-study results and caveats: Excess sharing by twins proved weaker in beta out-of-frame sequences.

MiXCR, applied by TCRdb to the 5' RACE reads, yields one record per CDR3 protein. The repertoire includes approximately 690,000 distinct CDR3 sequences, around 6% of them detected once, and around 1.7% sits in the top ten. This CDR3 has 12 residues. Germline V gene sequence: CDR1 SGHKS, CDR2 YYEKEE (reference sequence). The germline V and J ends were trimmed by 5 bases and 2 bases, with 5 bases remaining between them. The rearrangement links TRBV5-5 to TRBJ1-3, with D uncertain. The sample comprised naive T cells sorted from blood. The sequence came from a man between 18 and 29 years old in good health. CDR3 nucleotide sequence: TGTGCCAGCAGACTGACTGGAAACACCATATATTTT. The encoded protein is CASRLTGNTIYF.